This T cell receptor beta chain was recorded in a study of T cell responses to AZD1222 COVID-19 vaccine. Points from the study as a whole: An increase in Spike-specific TCR breadth and depth was observed after two AZD1222 doses. Among the donors, most were white British and more were female, and clonal diversity was possibly underestimated. A reported finding is that nearly half of spike-specific TCRs target unmutated variant regions.

Data came from immunoSEQ multiplex PCR; TCRdb stores just in-frame clones and leaves some out. The sample yields 72,000 or so clones, about 85% seen once. In the case of this clone: The antigen remains unidentified.

Germline V gives CDR1 KGHSH, CDR2 LQKENI. CDR3 length: 15 amino acids. Trimming removed 3 bases from V and 2 bases from J, with 13 bases in between. The sample here was peripheral blood, taken on day 0 of AZD1222 vaccination. This receptor was identified in an adult in good health. The V and J genes are TRBV18 and TRBJ1-1; tentatively, D is TRBD1 (6 bases). As DNA, the CDR3 is TGTGCCAGCTCACCCCGTCAGGGGCGTAACACTGAAGCTTTCTTT. Translating it yields CASSPRQGRNTEAFF.